This T cell receptor beta chain was identified in a study of blood T cell repertoires in COVID-19. Study background: Samples came from the United States, Italy and Spain, spanning acute and convalescent COVID-19. T cells, B-cell-depleted T cells, or PBMCs provided the cDNA or gDNA that served as material.

V shed 2 bases, J shed 3 bases, and the junction held 9 bases outside the gene matches. Germline-derived CDR1 and CDR2 are MNHEY and SVGEGT. This CDR3 is built from 18 residues. Methods used by the authors: Nucleated cell number was recorded as an estimate derived from reference gene primer amplification. Sequencing used immunoSEQ multiplex PCR; TCRdb keeps in-frame clones, though not all of them. The V and J calls and the clone size are those of that table, but D and trimming were determined from the DNA. The table records around 200,000 clones, around four fifths of them present only once. This sequence was found in a man in his fifties with active or convalescent COVID-19. The source material was peripheral blood. The chain couples TRBV6-2 or TRBV6-3 to TRBJ2-1, with 11 positions matching TRBD2. The CDR3 nucleotides are TGTGCCAGCAGTTACGTCCCTAGCGGGGGGCCGGGCTACAATGAGCAGTTCTTC. It specifies CASSYVPSGGPGYNEQFF.